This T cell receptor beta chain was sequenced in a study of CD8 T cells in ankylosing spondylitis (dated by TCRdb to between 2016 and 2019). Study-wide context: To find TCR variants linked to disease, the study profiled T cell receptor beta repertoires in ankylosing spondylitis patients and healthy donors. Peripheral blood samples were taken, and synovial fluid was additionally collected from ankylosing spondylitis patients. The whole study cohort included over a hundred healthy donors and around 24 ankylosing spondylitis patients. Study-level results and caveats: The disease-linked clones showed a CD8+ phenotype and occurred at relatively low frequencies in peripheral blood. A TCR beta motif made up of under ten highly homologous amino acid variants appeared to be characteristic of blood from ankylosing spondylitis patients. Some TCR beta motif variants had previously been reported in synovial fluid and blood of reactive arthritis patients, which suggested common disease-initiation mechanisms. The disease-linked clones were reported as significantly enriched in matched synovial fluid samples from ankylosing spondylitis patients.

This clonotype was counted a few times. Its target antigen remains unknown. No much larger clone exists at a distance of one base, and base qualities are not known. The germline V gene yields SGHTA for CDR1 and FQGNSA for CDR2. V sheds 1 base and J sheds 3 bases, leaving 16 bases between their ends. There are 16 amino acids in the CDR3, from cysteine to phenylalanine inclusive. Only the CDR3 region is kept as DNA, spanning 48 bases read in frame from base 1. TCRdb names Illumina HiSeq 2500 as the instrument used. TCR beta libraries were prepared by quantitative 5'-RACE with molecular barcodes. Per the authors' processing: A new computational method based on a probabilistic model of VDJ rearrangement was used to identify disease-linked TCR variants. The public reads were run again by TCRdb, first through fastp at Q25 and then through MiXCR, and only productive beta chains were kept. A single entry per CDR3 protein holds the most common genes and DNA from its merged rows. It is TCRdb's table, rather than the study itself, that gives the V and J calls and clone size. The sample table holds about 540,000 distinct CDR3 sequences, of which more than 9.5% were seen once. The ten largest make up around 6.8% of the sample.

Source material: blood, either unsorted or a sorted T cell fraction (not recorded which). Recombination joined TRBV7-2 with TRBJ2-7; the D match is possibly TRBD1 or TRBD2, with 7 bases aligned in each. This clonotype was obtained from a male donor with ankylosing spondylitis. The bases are TGTGCCAGCAGCTTAGGGGGAGGGACAGACTACTACGAGCAGTACTTC. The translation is CASSLGGGTDYYEQYF.